The clone carrying this T cell receptor (beta chain) occurred many times. This record belongs to a study of regulatory T cells in long-lasting Graves disease. CDR3 length: 12 residues. Trimming removed 3 bases at V and 8 bases at J, with 7 bases between. CDR1 is SGHVS and CDR2 is FQNEAQ in the germline V gene. Time point here: newly diagnosed GD, antithyroid drugs for less than 3 months. With RNA extracted from PBMCs as input, the TCR library was made. Investigators prepared the TCR beta libraries by applying iRepertoire HTBI primers and Arm-PCR of CDR3 regions. TCRdb itself ran the multiplex PCR reads through MiXCR, one entry per CDR3 protein. Of hundreds of thousands of distinct CDR3 sequences in the sample, around 16% were seen once. The same sample was also studied in work on T cells in Graves' hyperthyroidism and ophthalmopathy.

J is TRBJ1-4 and V is TRBV7-8, with D unresolved. This specimen was peripheral blood mononuclear cells (PBMCs), taken at new diagnosis, from a patient treated with antithyroid drugs. The TCR sequence derives from a woman in her forties or fifties with Graves disease. In DNA form, the CDR3 reads TGTGCCAGCAGCTTCGGAGGCGAAAAACTGTTTTTT. It codes for CASSFGGEKLFF.